The 15 T cell receptor beta chains below all came from one sample that was sequenced in a study of post-analysis software for immune sequencing data. Study outcomes and limitations: Relative to controls, patients had five TRBV segments at higher frequency, with TRBV5-6, TRBV5-1 and TRBV20-1 among these.

The TCR beta cDNA libraries contained unique molecular identifiers. TCRdb fed the PCR reads into MiXCR, producing one record per CDR3 protein. The table shows about 540,000 distinct CDR3 sequences, with 34% occurring only once. Antigen specificity for these receptors is unknown. The sample was blood. These receptors were obtained from a girl aged 2 to 17 with multiple sclerosis.

A few counts support this clonotype. The chain uses TRBV29-1 and TRBJ2-4; 9 nucleotides line up with TRBD1. The J call is in doubt because the DNA end fits TRBJ2-7 better. The germline V gene encodes CDR1 SQVTM and CDR2 ANQGSEA. There are 14 residues in the CDR3. The CDR3 loop is CSVDPGTGLIEQYF. As DNA, the CDR3 is TGCAGCGTTGACCCCGGGACAGGGCTAATCGAGCAGTACTTC.

This clonotype was detected only a few times. In DNA, the CDR3 is TGTGCCAGCAGTCCGCTCGGGATTTACAATGAGCAGTTCTTC. Residues: CASSPLGIYNEQFF. V gene TRBV28 combines with J gene TRBJ2-1; D possibly corresponds to TRBD2 (5 bases). The ends were cut back, 5 bases at V and 4 bases at J, with 12 bases in the middle. Germline loops: CDR1 MDHEN, CDR2 SYDVKM. This CDR3 spans 14 amino acids. Based on the CDR3 plus reference TRBV28 and TRBJ2-1, the full variable domain is DVKVTQSSRYLVKRTGEKVFLECVQDMDHENMFWYRQDPGLGLRLIYFSYDVKMKEKGDIPEGYSVSREKKERFSLILESASTNQTSMYLCASSPLGIYNEQFFGPGTRLTVL.

The sample holds a few counts of this clonotype. This sequence joins TRBV6-5 and TRBJ1-2; a possible D gene is TRBD1 (5 bases). The CDR3 is 13 amino acids. Germline CDR1 reads MNHEY; CDR2 reads SVGAGI. Trimming pared 4 bases from V and 1 base from J, leaving 7 bases between. Written as DNA, the CDR3 is TGTGCCAGCAGTTGGGGGGTTAACTATGGCTACACCTTC. Translated, it gives CASSWGVNYGYTF.

This clonotype was detected only a few times. The chain uses TRBV20-1 and TRBJ2-2, with 7 bases that match TRBD1. Losses at the gene ends were 6 bases for V and 7 bases for J; bases not matched to a gene: 8. The germline CDR1 and CDR2 sequences are DFQATT and SNEGSKA (reference sequence). CDR3 size: 13 residues. The chain's CDR3 is CSALTGTDGELFF. As DNA, the CDR3 is TGCAGTGCGCTGACAGGGACGGACGGGGAGCTGTTTTTT.

The chain uses TRBV4-2 and TRBJ1-4, with unresolved D. Germline V gene sequence: CDR1 LGHNA, CDR2 YNFKEQ. CDR3 length: 20 residues. The V end was cut by 0 bases, the J end by 7 bases, with 27 bases between. This CDR3 reads CASSQDTRAKFAGGLEKLFF. DNA for the CDR3: TGTGCCAGCAGCCAAGATACGCGGGCAAAGTTTGCAGGAGGTCTTGAAAAACTGTTTTTT.

This clonotype was found a few times. V gene TRBV5-7 combines with J gene TRBJ2-1; maybe TRBD1 (6 bases). TRBV5-7 is an open reading frame, and its role is uncertain. This CDR3 comprises 21 residues. V lost 3 bases and J 1 base, leaving 29 bases between the germline ends. The chain's CDR3 is CASSSPVVGQDRKRSYNEQFF. The DNA of the CDR3 is TGTGCCAGCAGCTCCCCGGTTGTGGGACAAGATAGGAAGAGGTCCTACAATGAGCAGTTCTTC.

CDR3 in amino acids: CSARVLLLSNEQFF. Written as DNA, the CDR3 is TGCAGTGCTAGAGTCTTACTCCTAAGCAATGAGCAGTTCTTC. The chain is built from TRBV20-1 and TRBJ2-1; D uncertain. V lost 1 base and J 6 bases, leaving 13 bases between the germline ends. Germline V lookup: CDR1 DFQATT, CDR2 SNEGSKA (reference sequence). The CDR3 loop spans 14 amino acids.

The chain employs TRBV20-1 and TRBJ2-2; D gene unclear. Germline V CDR1 and CDR2: DFQATT, SNEGSKA (reference sequence). The CDR3 has 14 amino acids. V lost 5 bases, J lost 6 bases, and 16 bases lay in between. DNA for the CDR3: TGCAGTGCTTTGAAACGAACTGGGGCCGGGGAGCTGTTTTTT. Protein: CSALKRTGAGELFF.

The chain employs TRBV5-4 and TRBJ2-7; 8 bases match TRBD2. There are 15 residues in the CDR3. J lost 3 bases, V lost 2 bases, and 7 bases had no gene match. Germline-derived CDR1 and CDR2 are SGHNT and YYREEE (reference sequence). The DNA of the CDR3 is TGTGCCAGCAGCTTCAGCGGGGGCCTATACTACGAGCAGTACTTC. It translates to CASSFSGGLYYEQYF.

This clonotype was counted once. A much more abundant neighbour one base away suggests this may be a read error. J is TRBJ2-5 and V is TRBV7-2; 7 nucleotides match TRBD1. The CDR3 sequence is 17 residues long. The germline gives CDR1 SGHTA, CDR2 FQGNSA. Here the CDR3 DNA reads TGTGCCAGCAGCAAGGGGGCCCGGAAAAGTACCCAAGAGACCCTGTACTTC. This gives the protein CASSKGARKSTQETLYF.

V gene TRBV20-1 combines with J gene TRBJ1-1, with D possibly matching TRBD1 (6 bases). Trimming removed 2 bases at V and 6 bases at J, with 25 bases between. The germline V gene encodes CDR1 DFQATT and CDR2 SNEGSKA (reference sequence). The CDR3 spans 17 residues. The DNA of the CDR3 is TGCAGTGCTAGACTAGAGGGAATTTGGAGGGGGGGCTCTGAAGCTTTCTTT. The encoded protein is CSARLEGIWRGGSEAFF.

The chain is built from TRBV18 and TRBJ2-7, with a weak D call TRBD2 (5 bases). CDR1 is KGHSH, CDR2 LQKENI, per germline. The V gene lost 2 bases and the J gene lost 3 bases, with 11 bases spanning the gap. The CDR3 spans 14 residues. The CDR3 loop reads CASSPSGRLYEQYF. CDR3 nucleotide sequence: TGTGCCAGCTCACCAAGCGGCCGTCTCTACGAGCAGTACTTC.

This sequence joins TRBV14 and TRBJ1-1; D is unclear. V dropped 3 bases and J dropped 7 bases, with 18 bases sitting between them. CDR1 and CDR2 from the germline V gene are SGHDN and FVKESK. There are 15 residues in the CDR3. DNA of the CDR3: TGTGCCAGCAGCCAGGGCCACAGCTTTCGGGGTGAAGCTTTCTTT. Its translation: CASSQGHSFRGEAFF.

The rearrangement uses TRBV20-1 and TRBJ2-1; 8 bases align to TRBD2. The CDR3 loop spans 13 amino acids. In germline, CDR1 is DFQATT, CDR2 SNEGSKA (reference sequence). J was trimmed by 5 bases and V by 6 bases; bases with no gene match: 6. This CDR3 reads CSAEREPDNEQFF. CDR3 DNA sequence: TGCAGTGCCGAGCGGGAGCCAGACAATGAGCAGTTCTTC.

The chain joins TRBV20-1 to TRBJ1-1; 7 positions match TRBD1. CDR1 DFQATT and CDR2 SNEGSKA come from the germline V gene (reference sequence). CDR3 length: 15 amino acids. V was pared by 4 bases and J by 0 bases, with 8 bases of the junction left unmatched. CDR3 sequence: CSATSTGTLNTEAFF. As DNA, the CDR3 is TGCAGTGCTACGTCGACAGGGACCCTGAACACTGAAGCTTTCTTT.